This T cell receptor beta chain was captured by sequencing in a study of blood T cells in healthy people across ages. V was cut by 2 bases and J by 4 bases, with 8 bases left in between. Germline V CDR1 and CDR2: MDHEN, SYDVKM. The CDR3 has 13 residues. Study-wide results and caveats: Reliance upon unsorted PBMCs precluded definitive naive versus antigen-experienced comparison. Getting older went along with TCR beta diversity per million T cells dropping roughly linearly. CMV status of donors was unknown, possibly confounding expanded clonotype changes.

A second PCR, run for roughly 7 to 11 cycles, used a sample-barcoded 5' primer plus a J-beta primer mix. In TCRdb, the 5' RACE reads were re-called with MiXCR into one record per CDR3 protein. In the table there are about 1.8 million distinct CDR3 sequences, less than 50% of which are singletons. This clonotype was observed a handful of times. Its antigen is unidentified. The TCR sequence derives from a woman aged 40 to 55 in good health. The chain joins TRBV28 to TRBJ1-1, with a tentative D call TRBD1 (6 bases). The sequencing input was blood. The CDR3 nucleotides are TGTGCCAGCAGTTTAATGGGGGCCACTGAAGCTTTCTTT. This translates into CASSLMGATEAFF.